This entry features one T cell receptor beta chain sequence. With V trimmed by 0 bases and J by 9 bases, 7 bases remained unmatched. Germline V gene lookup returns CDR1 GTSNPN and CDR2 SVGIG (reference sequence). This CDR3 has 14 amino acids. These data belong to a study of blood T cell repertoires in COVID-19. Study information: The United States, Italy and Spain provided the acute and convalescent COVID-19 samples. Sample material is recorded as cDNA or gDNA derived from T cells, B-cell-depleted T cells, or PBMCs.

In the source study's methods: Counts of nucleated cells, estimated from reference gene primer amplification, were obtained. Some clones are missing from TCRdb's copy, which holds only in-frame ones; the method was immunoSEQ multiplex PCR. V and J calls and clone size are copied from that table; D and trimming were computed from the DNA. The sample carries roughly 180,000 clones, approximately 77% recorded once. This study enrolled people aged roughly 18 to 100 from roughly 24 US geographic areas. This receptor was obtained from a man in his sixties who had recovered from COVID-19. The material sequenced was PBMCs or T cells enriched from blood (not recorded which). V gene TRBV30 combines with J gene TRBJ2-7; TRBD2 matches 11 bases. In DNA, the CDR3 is TGTGCCTGGAGTGTAGCCCTAGCGGGGGGACGGCAGTACTTC. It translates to CAWSVALAGGRQYF.